This entry features one TCR beta chain sequence. Its specificity is unknown. The data derive from a study of CD8 T cells in Susac syndrome. Study-level results: Acknowledgment was made by the study that its TCR sequencing and HLA analysis involved a relatively small number of individuals.

An amount of RNA that ranged from 0.5 to 1 ug was reverse transcribed with random hexamers. An immunoSEQ multiplex PCR amplified TCR beta CDR3 over 54 Vbeta and 13 Jbeta. TCRdb processed the immunoSEQ multiplex PCR reads anew with MiXCR; each CDR3 protein has one entry. The repertoire has under 350,000 distinct CDR3 sequences, about 90% of them found once; the top ten carry roughly 0.07%. This CDR3 has 15 amino acids. In germline, CDR1 is LNHDA, CDR2 SQIVND (reference sequence). V was clipped by 1 base and J by 8 bases, with 17 bases between them. TCR beta sequencing was performed on blood CD8+ and CD4+ T cells. While CD8+ and CD4+ T cells were isolated negatively, TEMRA cells were enriched by FACS.

This TCR derives from a human donor with multiple sclerosis. Sequencing was performed on CD4+ T cells from PBMCs. The rearrangement joins TRBV19 to TRBJ1-2; no clear D gene. CDR3 in amino acids: CASSIARPPVRGYTF. CDR3 bases: TGTGCCAGTAGTATAGCTAGGCCCCCGGTCCGCGGCTACACCTTC.